This T cell receptor beta chain was sequenced during a study of shared clonotypes between healthy human individuals. Study background: Three plates were used per donor for CD4 naive, three for CD4 memory, two for CD8 naive and one for CD8 memory.

Assay: immunoSEQ multiplex PCR; the TCRdb copy retains only in-frame clones and omits some. The sample lists about 710,000 clones, roughly 72% occurring once. The sample holds a few counts of this clone. Its antigen is undetermined. Findings of the study overall: Sampling used blood alone; tissue repertoires probably differ. It was observed that around 5% of naive CD4 clonotypes were shared across several donors.

The length of the CDR3 is 15 residues. The TCR was taken from a woman in her twenties or thirties in good health. The sequencing input was memory CD4+ T cells sorted from blood. Documented subset: CD45RA-negative fraction. The gene calls are TRBV21-1 and TRBJ2-2; the DNA was not used to check the table's D call, TRBD2. TRBV21-1 is reported as a pseudogene. CDR3 in amino acids: CAVAPGLDAPGELFF. The CDR3 nucleotides are TGTGCCGTGGCTCCGGGACTAGATGCCCCCGGGGAGCTGTTTTTT.